The clone carrying this T cell receptor (beta chain) was found once. These data originate in a study of T cell responses to AZD1222 COVID-19 vaccine. About the study: Second-dose intervals of approximately 4 or approximately 12 weeks were pooled.

With 4 bases removed from V and 2 bases from J, the gap between germline ends came to 8 bases. The CDR3 length is 14 residues. Germline assignment: CDR1 MNHEY and CDR2 SMNVEV (reference sequence). The table came from immunoSEQ multiplex PCR; TCRdb's copy has only in-frame clones and leaves some out. The table shows 95,000 to 150,000 clones, with about nine tenths occurring only once. The source material was peripheral blood, sampled on day 0 of AZD1222 vaccination. The origin of this receptor is an adult in good health. The chain employs TRBV27 and TRBJ1-4; TRBD1 might be the D (6 bases). The CDR3 coding sequence is TGTGCCAGCAGTTCTCAGGGGACTAATGAAAAACTGTTTTTT. Its translation is CASSSQGTNEKLFF.